This TCR beta chain was recorded in a study of T cells in Graves' hyperthyroidism and ophthalmopathy. The sample holds many counts of this clonotype. Patients were excluded for uncontrolled infection, other autoimmune disease, pregnancy or lactation. From more than 9.5 ml of fresh peripheral blood, PBMCs were isolated. Amplified TCR beta CDR3 regions derived from RNA transcripts. During a first-round RT-PCR of the TCR CDR3, the HTBI primer set was used. TCRdb re-called the multiplex PCR reads with MiXCR, one entry per CDR3 protein. The repertoire holds 500,000 to 650,000 distinct CDR3 sequences, with around 13% as singletons. V trimming: 5 bases; J trimming: 8 bases; junction bases outside the gene matches: 9. This CDR3 is built from 13 residues. Germline CDR1 reads DFQATT; CDR2 reads SNEGSKA (reference sequence).

The chain couples TRBV20-1 to TRBJ1-2; TRBD1 matches at 9 bases. The sample consisted of blood. This sequence originates from a woman in her thirties or forties with Graves' hyperthyroidism. In nucleotides, the CDR3 is TGCAGTGCTGCCGGACAGGGGAAACGAGGCTACACCTTC. Translation: CSAAGQGKRGYTF.